Each of the 4 T cell receptor beta chains below was sequenced from the same sample in a study of blood T cells in healthy people across ages. A sample-barcoded 5' primer and a J-beta primer mix were used in a second PCR of roughly 7 to 11 cycles. TCRdb analysed the 5' RACE reads with MiXCR anew, one entry per CDR3 protein. The data contain some 900,000 distinct CDR3 sequences, around 48% of them singletons. Sequenced: blood. The receptors come from a man aged 30 to 39 in good health.

The V and J genes are TRBV11-1 and TRBJ1-1; the D gene is possibly TRBD1 (6 bases). This CDR3 spans 12 amino acids. The V gene lost 7 bases and the J gene lost 6 bases, with 12 bases spanning the gap. Germline CDR1 and CDR2: SGHAT and FQDESV (reference sequence). DNA of the CDR3: TGTGCCAGCACCTCCTGGACAGCTGAAGCTTTCTTT. Translating gives CASTSWTAEAFF.

The chain uses TRBV4-3 and TRBJ2-7; the D is unclear. Germline-derived CDR1 and CDR2 are LGHNA and YSLEER. The V gene lost 1 base and the J gene lost 0 bases, with 7 bases spanning the gap. The CDR3 totals 14 residues. DNA of the CDR3: TGCGCCAGCAGCCAAGGGCCAAACTCCTACGAGCAGTACTTC. Protein: CASSQGPNSYEQYF.

The V and J genes are TRBV19 and TRBJ2-3; TRBD2 agrees at 10 bases. The V and J ends lost 5 bases and 4 bases, in that order; junction bases with no gene match: 9. Per the germline V gene, CDR1 is LNHDA and CDR2 is SQIVND (reference sequence). CDR3 length equals 16 residues. The CDR3 protein is CASSFKSGGAADTQYF. In DNA form, the CDR3 reads TGTGCCAGTAGTTTCAAAAGCGGGGGGGCCGCAGATACGCAGTATTTT.

This clonotype occurred a few times. This chain's CDR3 is CSARQGYTDTQYF. The CDR3 DNA reads TGCAGTGCTAGGCAGGGGTACACAGATACGCAGTATTTT. The J gene is TRBJ2-3, the V gene TRBV20-1; tentative D call: TRBD1 (6 bases). From germline, CDR1 is DFQATT and CDR2 SNEGSKA (reference sequence). This CDR3 spans 13 amino acids. V lost 3 bases and J 2 bases, leaving 9 bases between the germline ends.